What follows are 30 T cell receptor beta chains derived from one specimen sequenced in a study of CD8 T cells in ankylosing spondylitis (dated by TCRdb to the late 2010s). Here is what the overall study found, with its caveats: A TCR beta motif of several highly homologous amino acid variants appeared characteristic of blood from ankylosing spondylitis patients.

Which antigens these TCRs recognize remains unknown. The library was prepared using 5' RACE. Sequenced using an Illumina HiSeq 2500. The public reads were quality trimmed at Q25 with fastp and then assembled into clones with MiXCR by TCRdb, keeping productive beta chains. Rows with one shared CDR3 protein collapse into an entry with the most common genes and DNA. For this sample the table gives 330,000 or so distinct CDR3 sequences, of which less than 10% were detected only once. The ten largest clones add up to 13% to 15% of the sample. The source material was blood, either unsorted or a sorted T cell fraction (not recorded which). All receptors derive from a male donor with ankylosing spondylitis.

The V and J genes are TRBV7-9 and TRBJ2-7, with TRBD1 identical over 8 bases. The V segment lost 4 bases and the J segment 3 bases; nucleotides outside the gene matches: 14. CDR1 SEHNR and CDR2 FQNEAQ come from the germline V gene (reference sequence). The CDR3 length is 17 residues. For the CDR3, the DNA is TGTGCCAGCAGCTCTTCTTTAACCGGGACAGGACACTACGAGCAGTACTTC. It is translated as CASSSSLTGTGHYEQYF.

This clonotype was counted a few times. This rearrangement joins TRBV5-5 to TRBJ2-1, with 12 bases identical to TRBD2. Trimming at V came to 0 bases and at J to 5 bases, leaving 9 bases not matched to a gene. Germline loops: CDR1 SGHKS, CDR2 YYEKEE (reference sequence). This CDR3 is built from 18 residues. The CDR3 DNA is TGTGCCAGCAGCTTGGGACTAGCGGGAGAGCTGGGGGACAATGAGCAGTTCTTC. It specifies CASSLGLAGELGDNEQFF.

The chain recombines TRBV27 with TRBJ2-7, with 7 nucleotides matching TRBD2. The J segment lost 2 bases and the V segment lost 4 bases, leaving 8 bases of the junction unmatched. Per germline, CDR1 MNHEY and CDR2 SMNVEV (reference sequence). The CDR3 length is 15 residues. The CDR3 sequence: CASSSRAGLPYEQYF. CDR3 nucleotide sequence: TGTGCCAGCAGTTCTCGAGCGGGATTACCCTACGAGCAGTACTTC.

This clonotype was recorded once. The chain combines TRBV30 with TRBJ2-2; no reliable D call. This CDR3 contains 13 residues. V lost 2 bases to trimming and J lost 7 bases, with 11 bases between them. CDR1 and CDR2 from the germline V gene are GTSNPN and SVGIG (reference sequence). The chain's CDR3 is CAWSPLGRGELFF. In DNA, the CDR3 is TGTGCCTGGAGTCCCCTAGGGCGCGGGGAGCTGTTTTTT. The full variable domain, its missing parts supplied by reference TRBV30 and TRBJ2-2, is SQTIHQWPATLVQPVGSPLSLECTVEGTSNPNLYWYRQAAGRGLQLLFYSVGIGQISSEVPQNLSASRPQDRQFILSSKKLLLSDSGFYLCAWSPLGRGELFFGEGSRLTVL.

CDR3 nucleotides: TGCAGTGCTGATACAGGGTACGAGACCAAAAACATTCAGTACTTC. It translates to CSADTGYETKNIQYF. The chain recombines TRBV20-1 with TRBJ2-4; D might be TRBD1 (6 bases). CDR3 size: 15 residues. The germline gives CDR1 DFQATT, CDR2 SNEGSKA (reference sequence). V lost 5 bases and J 2 bases, leaving 16 bases between the germline ends.

This clonotype appeared many times. The chain couples TRBV29-1 to TRBJ1-1, with a possible D match to TRBD1 (6 bases). CDR3 size: 14 residues. CDR1 and CDR2 (germline): SQVTM, ANQGSEA. Trimming cost V 5 bases and J 0 bases, with 13 bases left between them. The DNA of the CDR3 is TGCAGCGTTAAAATCGACAGGATGAACACTGAAGCTTTCTTT. This encodes CSVKIDRMNTEAFF.

J is TRBJ2-7 and V is TRBV29-1; 10 bases align to TRBD1. In germline, CDR1 is SQVTM, CDR2 ANQGSEA. V trimming: 4 bases; J trimming: 4 bases; junction bases outside the gene matches: 1. The length of the CDR3 is 12 residues. CDR3 protein: CSVGTGGYEQYF. The CDR3 DNA reads TGCAGCGTTGGGACAGGGGGGTACGAGCAGTACTTC.

This chain links TRBV12-3 or TRBV12-4 with TRBJ2-2, with D perhaps matching TRBD1 (6 bases). This CDR3 is 16 amino acids long. The V end was cut by 7 bases, the J end by 2 bases, with 17 bases between. The CDR3 loop reads CASTLQLDRNTGELFF. The CDR3 DNA sequence: TGTGCCAGCACCCTCCAGCTGGACAGAAACACCGGGGAGCTGTTTTTT.

Only a few counts were recorded for this clonotype. This chain joins TRBV7-2 and TRBJ2-7; D might be TRBD2 (6 bases). The germline V gene has CDR1 SGHTA and CDR2 FQGNSA. This CDR3 is built from 15 residues. V was trimmed by 5 bases and J by 5 bases, leaving 19 bases between them. The CDR3 loop is CASSPWGRIENEQYF. CDR3 in DNA: TGTGCCAGCAGCCCTTGGGGGAGGATCGAAAACGAGCAGTACTTC.

This clonotype was seen ten or more times. The chain has TRBV4-2 and TRBJ2-1; 9 bases are shared with TRBD1. The V and J ends lost 0 bases and 7 bases, in that order; junction bases with no gene match: 7. CDR3 length equals 16 residues. The germline CDR1 and CDR2 sequences are LGHNA and YNFKEQ. For the CDR3, the DNA is TGTGCCAGCAGCCAAGAGGCGACAGGGGGATCGAATGAGCAGTTCTTC. This codes for CASSQEATGGSNEQFF.

In this sample, this clonotype turned up many times. The chain combines TRBV7-9 with TRBJ1-4; D is undetermined. The V gene lost 10 bases and the J gene lost 0 bases, with 9 bases spanning the gap. Per germline, CDR1 SEHNR and CDR2 FQNEAQ (reference sequence). The CDR3 loop spans 13 amino acids. DNA for the CDR3: TGTGCCACCCTACAAGCAACTAATGAAAAACTGTTTTTT. Its protein product is CATLQATNEKLFF.

The chain links TRBV27 to TRBJ1-2; D remains unclear. V was pared by 6 bases and J by 0 bases, with 8 bases between. CDR1 MNHEY and CDR2 SMNVEV come from the germline V gene (reference sequence). There are 13 residues in the CDR3. This CDR3 is CASRDVANYGYTF. CDR3 sequence (DNA): TGTGCCAGCAGAGACGTAGCTAACTATGGCTACACCTTC.

The chain has TRBV29-1 and TRBJ2-5; D remains unclear. V shed 5 bases and J shed 4 bases, with 5 bases lying between them. Germline V lookup: CDR1 SQVTM, CDR2 ANQGSEA. The CDR3 extends over 10 amino acids. For the CDR3, the DNA is TGCAGCGTTAAGGGAGAGACCCAGTACTTC. It specifies CSVKGETQYF.

This clonotype was seen a few times. V and J are TRBV9 and TRBJ2-7; 7 bases align to TRBD1. Germline CDR1 and CDR2: SGDLS and YYNGEE. The CDR3 contains 15 residues. J was trimmed by 2 bases and V by 0 bases; bases with no gene match: 5. The CDR3 coding sequence is TGTGCCAGCAGCGTAGCGCCAGGGGGACCCTACGAGCAGTACTTC. It encodes CASSVAPGGPYEQYF.

This clonotype was observed a handful of times. The chain joins TRBV20-1 to TRBJ2-1; the match to TRBD1 covers 7 bases. CDR3 length: 13 amino acids. Germline V gives CDR1 DFQATT, CDR2 SNEGSKA (reference sequence). Trimming removed 5 bases from V and 8 bases from J; junction bases left unmatched: 9. In DNA form, the CDR3 reads TGCAGTGCTTTACAGACAGGGCGCGATGAGCAGTTCTTC. Amino acid sequence: CSALQTGRDEQFF.

This clonotype was recorded at least ten times. The gene calls are TRBV20-1 and TRBJ1-1; no clear D gene. The CDR3 spans 11 residues. Looked up from germline, CDR1 is DFQATT and CDR2 is SNEGSKA (reference sequence). The ends were cut back, 6 bases at V and 1 base at J, with 6 bases in the middle. This chain's CDR3 is CSAYWNTEAFF. CDR3 DNA: TGCAGTGCCTACTGGAACACTGAAGCTTTCTTT.

The chain combines TRBV28 with TRBJ1-1; 7 positions match TRBD1. CDR1 and CDR2 from the germline V gene are MDHEN and SYDVKM. The CDR3 consists of 15 residues. V lost 7 bases and J lost 1; bases outside the gene matches: 9. The chain's CDR3 is CASIGGGGKNTEAFF. The DNA for the CDR3 is TGTGCCAGCATTGGAGGGGGCGGGAAGAACACTGAAGCTTTCTTT.

This clonotype was counted a few times. An end of the junction differs from the germline gene, which may be a read error. The rearrangement uses TRBV4-1 and TRBJ2-1; TRBD2 aligns across 13 bases. Germline CDR1 is MGHRA and CDR2 is YSYEKL. This CDR3 is 19 amino acids long. The CDR3 nucleotides read TGCGCCAGCAGTCAAGCCACTAGCGGGAGGGGGAGCTCCTACAATGAGCAGTTCTTC. Residues: CASSQATSGRGSSYNEQFF.

This clonotype was counted many times. V gene TRBV6-2 or TRBV6-3 combines with J gene TRBJ2-5; unclear D gene. Germline CDR1 reads MNHEY; CDR2 reads SVGEGT. V was shortened by 6 bases and J by 5 bases, with 13 bases between the two germline ends. This CDR3 is built from 13 residues. CDR3 coding DNA: TGTGCCAGCAGGGTCGGGCCTGGGGAGACCCAGTACTTC. Its protein is CASRVGPGETQYF.

The rearrangement links TRBV6-2 or TRBV6-3 to TRBJ2-5; D not certain. Germline CDR1 is MNHEY and CDR2 is SVGEGT. V was pared by 6 bases and J by 4 bases, with 15 bases between. The CDR3 runs to 14 residues. CDR3 sequence: CASSSPPVGETQYF. CDR3 bases: TGTGCCAGCAGCTCCCCGCCGGTCGGAGAGACCCAGTACTTC.

This sequence joins TRBV20-1 and TRBJ2-7; D is perhaps TRBD1 (6 bases). The CDR3 extends over 14 amino acids. The germline CDR1 and CDR2 sequences are DFQATT and SNEGSKA (reference sequence). V was pared by 3 bases and J by 1 base, with 13 bases between. This chain's CDR3 is CSARGARGSYEQYF. The DNA for the CDR3 is TGCAGTGCTAGGGGGGCCAGGGGTTCCTACGAGCAGTACTTC.

This clonotype was observed many times. The chain recombines TRBV12-3 or TRBV12-4 with TRBJ2-1; D is ambiguous. V shed 1 base and J shed 7 bases, with 5 bases lying between them. The CDR3 covers 12 residues. This CDR3 is CASSLERNEQFF. CDR3 DNA: TGTGCCAGCAGTTTAGAACGGAATGAGCAGTTCTTC.

The genes are TRBV20-1 and TRBJ2-3, with 10 nucleotides matching TRBD2. The CDR3 runs 18 residues. V lost 0 bases to trimming and J lost 4 bases; unmatched junction nucleotides: 13. Germline values: CDR1 DFQATT, CDR2 SNEGSKA (reference sequence). The CDR3 DNA follows: TGCAGTGCTAGAGACCCGGCTACGTTAGCGGGAGGCTCAGATACGCAGTATTTT. Protein: CSARDPATLAGGSDTQYF.

A few counts support this clonotype. CDR3 region: CASRPGTNEKLFF. The CDR3 DNA reads as TGTGCCAGCAGACCAGGGACTAATGAAAAACTGTTTTTT. V and J are TRBV12-3 or TRBV12-4 and TRBJ1-4; perhaps TRBD1 as D (5 bases). With 6 bases removed from V and 2 bases from J, the gap between germline ends came to 7 bases. This CDR3 contains 13 residues.

J is TRBJ2-7 and V is TRBV11-2; 7 bases are shared with TRBD2. The V gene end was trimmed by 1 base and the J gene end by 1 base; junction bases not matched to a gene: 4. Per germline, CDR1 SGHAT and CDR2 FQNNGV. This CDR3 comprises 15 residues. The chain's CDR3 is CASSLGGSWSYEQYF. The CDR3 DNA is TGTGCCAGCAGCTTAGGCGGGAGTTGGTCCTACGAGCAGTACTTC.

The chain has TRBV7-2 and TRBJ2-5; TRBD2 matches 8 bases. The CDR3 extends over 16 amino acids. The V gene's germline CDR1 is SGHTA and CDR2 FQGNSA. V lost 1 base, J lost 5 bases, and 9 bases stayed unmatched. The CDR3 coding sequence is TGTGCCAGCAGCTTAGACCCAGCGGGGGTGGGGGAGACCCAGTACTTC. Amino acid sequence: CASSLDPAGVGETQYF.

In this sample, this clonotype turned up a few times. The genes are TRBV12-3 or TRBV12-4 and TRBJ2-5, with D possibly being TRBD1 (5 bases). The CDR3 consists of 13 residues. The ends were cut back, 6 bases at V and 2 bases at J, with 10 bases in the middle. CDR3 sequence (DNA): TGTGCCAGCAGGGACGCAGGGCAAGAGACCCAGTACTTC. Translating gives CASRDAGQETQYF.

This clonotype was detected only a few times. This sequence joins TRBV5-6 and TRBJ2-7, with a possible D match to TRBD1 (6 bases). With 3 bases removed from V and 4 bases from J, the gap between germline ends came to 11 bases. The CDR3 is 13 residues long. Germline V gene data show CDR1 as SGHDT and CDR2 as YYEEEE. CDR3 residues: CASSSDSVYEQYF. As DNA, the CDR3 is TGTGCCAGCAGCTCGGACAGTGTTTACGAGCAGTACTTC.

This clonotype has at least ten counts. This rearrangement joins TRBV6-1 to TRBJ2-1; possibly TRBD2 for D (7 bases). The CDR3 is 16 amino acids. Germline V gene data show CDR1 as MNHNS and CDR2 as SASEGT. The V end was cut by 10 bases, the J end by 4 bases, with 23 bases between. The CDR3 nucleotides read TGTGCCACATTGGGGGCGAGGTGGGAGGGTTACAATGAGCAGTTCTTC. Translating it yields CATLGARWEGYNEQFF.

The rearrangement uses TRBV9 and TRBJ2-5; 7 bases line up with TRBD1. CDR1 and CDR2 from the germline V gene are SGDLS and YYNGEE. This CDR3 has 16 amino acids. With V trimmed by 0 bases and J by 4 bases, 9 bases remained unmatched. The CDR3 region is CASSVAARGSTETQYF. The DNA of the CDR3 is TGTGCCAGCAGCGTAGCTGCCAGGGGGAGTACAGAGACCCAGTACTTC.